This is a list of T cell receptor beta chains from one sample in a study of cytomegalovirus exposure and HLA in healthy donors. Data came from immunoSEQ multiplex PCR; TCRdb stores just in-frame clones and leaves some out. The sample has 300,000 or so clones; roughly four fifths are singletons. Sequencing was done on a sample of PBMCs. These receptors were collected from a woman between 35 and 50 years old in good health and CMV-seropositive. CDR3s include the opening cysteine and the closing phenylalanine or tryptophan.

v_call: TRBV6-5
j_call: TRBJ1-6
cdr3_aa: CASSYGTGVDSPLHF

v_call: TRBV2
j_call: TRBJ1-5
cdr3_aa: CASSAEGQPQHF

v_call: TRBV4-3
j_call: TRBJ2-2
cdr3_aa: CASSQDSSTPGGELFF

v_call: TRBV29-1
j_call: TRBJ1-2
cdr3_aa: CSVGGGFHTF

v_call: TRBV5-1
j_call: TRBJ2-7
cdr3_aa: CASSRENTYEQYF

v_call: TRBV7-9
j_call: TRBJ1-4
cdr3_aa: CASSFVLTGDATNEKLFF

v_call: TRBV7-8
j_call: TRBJ2-5
cdr3_aa: CASSLALETQYF

v_call: TRBV6-5
j_call: TRBJ1-6
cdr3_aa: CAVTRSSYNSPLHF

v_call: TRBV28
j_call: TRBJ1-3
cdr3_aa: CASTTPSVYTIYF

v_call: TRBV10-1
j_call: TRBJ1-2
cdr3_aa: CASSGTEWAYGYTF

v_call: TRBV28
j_call: TRBJ1-5
cdr3_aa: CASSFRGLGQPQHF

v_call: TRBV4-1
j_call: TRBJ2-1
cdr3_aa: CASSPNRSPGREGRNEQFF

v_call: TRBV19
j_call: TRBJ1-5
cdr3_aa: CASSITGGTSNQPQHF

v_call: TRBV11-2
j_call: TRBJ2-7
cdr3_aa: CASRASGGTYEQYF

v_call: TRBV28
j_call: TRBJ1-3
cdr3_aa: CASSTYSGRGVSGNTIYF

v_call: TRBV28
j_call: TRBJ2-1
cdr3_aa: CASSLGGLRGNEQFF

v_call: TRBV4-3
j_call: -
cdr3_aa: CASSQGTSRFYEQYF

v_call: TRBV9
j_call: TRBJ2-1
cdr3_aa: CASSADNEQFF

v_call: TRBV7-2
j_call: TRBJ1-1
cdr3_aa: CASSLVRGNTEAFF

v_call: TRBV6-5
j_call: TRBJ2-5
cdr3_aa: CASSSNSIRGAETQYF

v_call: TRBV4-3
j_call: TRBJ2-6
cdr3_aa: CASSQELSPFPSSGANVLTF

v_call: TRBV7-2
j_call: TRBJ2-7
cdr3_aa: CASSLDGLAGSYEQYF

v_call: TRBV19
j_call: TRBJ1-6
cdr3_aa: CASSIFRPTGGFIAPLHF

v_call: TRBV21-1
j_call: TRBJ1-5
cdr3_aa: CASNTDQPQHF

v_call: TRBV28
j_call: TRBJ1-5
cdr3_aa: CASSPRQGAMGNQPQHF

v_call: TRBV5-1
j_call: TRBJ2-3
cdr3_aa: CASSPGTSGYTDTQYF

v_call: TRBV15
j_call: TRBJ1-3
cdr3_aa: CATSRDPGASGNTIYF

v_call: TRBV15
j_call: TRBJ1-2
cdr3_aa: CATSRDLQGGGYTF

v_call: TRBV15
j_call: TRBJ2-1
cdr3_aa: CATRGPYNEQFF

v_call: TRBV7-3
j_call: TRBJ1-1
cdr3_aa: CASSYRLNTEAFF

v_call: TRBV7-2
j_call: TRBJ2-3
cdr3_aa: CASSTPRGGSLKDTQYF